This T cell receptor beta chain comes out of a study of control samples from healthy donors and cancer patients. The protocol was immunoSEQ multiplex PCR, while the TCRdb copy is restricted to in-frame clones and leaves out a portion. Altogether around 130,000 clones are present, more than 75% being singletons, with the ten largest covering roughly 12%. This clone was found once. The ends were cut back, 5 bases at V and 0 bases at J, with 8 bases in the middle. The CDR3 totals 13 residues. The V gene's germline CDR1 is MNHEY and CDR2 SVGAGI. The material sequenced was blood. V is TRBV6-5 and J is TRBJ2-7; no definite D call. The sequence was collected from a man in his thirties or forties in good health. The CDR3 protein is CASSNPSSYEQYV. CDR3 DNA sequence: TGTGCCAGCAGTAACCCAAGCTCCTACGAGCAGTACGTC.